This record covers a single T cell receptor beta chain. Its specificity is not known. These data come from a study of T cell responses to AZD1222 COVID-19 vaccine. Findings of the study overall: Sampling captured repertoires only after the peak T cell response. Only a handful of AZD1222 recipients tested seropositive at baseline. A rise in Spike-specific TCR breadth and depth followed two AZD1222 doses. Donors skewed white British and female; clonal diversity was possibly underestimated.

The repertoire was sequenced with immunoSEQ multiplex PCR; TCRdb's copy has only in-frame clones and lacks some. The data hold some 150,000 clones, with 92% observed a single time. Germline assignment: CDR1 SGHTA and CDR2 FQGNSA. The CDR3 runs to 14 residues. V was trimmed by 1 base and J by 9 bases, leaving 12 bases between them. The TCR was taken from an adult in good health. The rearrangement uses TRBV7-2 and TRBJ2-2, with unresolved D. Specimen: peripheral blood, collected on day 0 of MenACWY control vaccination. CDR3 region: CASSLVPGVRELFF. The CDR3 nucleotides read TGTGCCAGCAGCTTAGTCCCTGGGGTCCGGGAGCTGTTTTTT.